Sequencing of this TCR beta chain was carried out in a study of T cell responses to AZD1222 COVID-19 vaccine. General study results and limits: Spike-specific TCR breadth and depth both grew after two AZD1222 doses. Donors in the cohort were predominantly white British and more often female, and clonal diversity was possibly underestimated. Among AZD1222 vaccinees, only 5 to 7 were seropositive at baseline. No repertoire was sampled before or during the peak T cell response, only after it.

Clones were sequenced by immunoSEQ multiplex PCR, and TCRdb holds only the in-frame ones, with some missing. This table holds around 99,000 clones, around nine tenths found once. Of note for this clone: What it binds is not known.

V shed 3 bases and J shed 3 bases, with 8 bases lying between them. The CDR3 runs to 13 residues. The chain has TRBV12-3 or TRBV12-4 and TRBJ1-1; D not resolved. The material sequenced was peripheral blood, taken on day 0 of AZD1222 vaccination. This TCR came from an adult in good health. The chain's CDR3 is CASSFGSHTEAFF. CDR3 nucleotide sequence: TGTGCCAGCAGTTTTGGCAGTCACACTGAAGCTTTCTTT.